A single sample gave rise to the 13 T cell receptor beta chains below, sequenced in a study of OX40 agonist ivuxolimab in advanced cancers. The data were produced by immunoSEQ multiplex PCR, yet TCRdb's version contains in-frame clones alone and is incomplete. The sample contains tens of thousands of clones, around four fifths of which appear only once. Sequenced material: CD4+ or CD8+ T cells sorted from blood, taken in a trial of the OX40 agonist ivuxolimab. Receptor source: an adult with an advanced solid tumor such as melanoma, head and neck, liver or kidney cancer.

Remarks on this clone: Sequence at one end of the junction differs from germline and may be a read error. This sequence joins TRBV28 and TRBJ1-4; TRBD1 matches at 8 bases. Germline assignment: CDR1 MDHEN and CDR2 SYDVKM. This CDR3 region has 11 residues. The CDR3 here is CASSYPDRVVF. DNA of the CDR3: TGTGCCAGCAGTTACCCGGACAGGGTGGTTTTT.

The sample holds a few counts of this clone. J is TRBJ1-1 and V is TRBV28, with D unresolved. Germline CDR1 and CDR2: MDHEN and SYDVKM. V dropped 5 bases and J dropped 3 bases, with 7 bases sitting between them. The CDR3 consists of 12 residues. The CDR3 is CASSTTYTEAFF. The CDR3 DNA follows: TGTGCCAGCAGTACGACGTACACTGAAGCTTTCTTT. Supplemented by reference TRBV28 and TRBJ1-1, the full variable domain reads DVKVTQSSRYLVKRTGEKVFLECVQDMDHENMFWYRQDPGLGLRLIYFSYDVKMKEKGDIPEGYSVSREKKERFSLILESASTNQTSMYLCASSTTYTEAFFGQGTRLTVV.

This chain uses TRBV7-2 with TRBJ1-1; 7 bases agree with TRBD1. The germline gives CDR1 SGHTA, CDR2 FQGNSA. The CDR3 spans 18 residues. V lost 5 bases and J lost 4; bases outside the gene matches: 19. CDR3 coding DNA: TGTGCCAGCAGCCCAGGGTGGCAAAGGGGGCCAAGGGGCACTGAAGCTTTCTTT. Translated, it gives CASSPGWQRGPRGTEAFF.

This chain links TRBV7-3 with TRBJ2-3; 12 bases are shared with TRBD2. V lost 5 bases and J lost 2; bases outside the gene matches: 5. This CDR3 has 16 residues. Germline V gene lookup returns CDR1 SGHTA and CDR2 FQGTGA. The chain's CDR3 is CASSVSSGGATDTQYF. The CDR3 DNA follows: TGTGCCAGCAGCGTCTCTAGCGGGGGGGCCACAGATACGCAGTATTTT.

The chain combines TRBV9 with TRBJ1-1; 8 bases are a match to TRBD1. The CDR3 loop spans 18 amino acids. Trimming cost V 4 bases and J 3 bases; bases outside gene matches: 17. Germline V CDR1 and CDR2: SGDLS, YYNGEE. This CDR3 reads CASSPFLRGRFTDTEAFF. CDR3 in DNA: TGTGCCAGCAGCCCATTCCTCAGGGGGCGGTTTACGGACACTGAAGCTTTCTTT.

This clone was counted a single time. The chain has TRBV6-5 and TRBJ1-5, with 9 bases aligning to TRBD1. The CDR3 covers 15 residues. V was clipped by 2 bases and J by 3 bases; unmatched bases: 2. From germline, CDR1 is MNHEY and CDR2 SVGAGI. The CDR3 sequence is CASSYDRGSNQPQHF. For the CDR3, the DNA is TGTGCCAGCAGTTACGACAGGGGGTCCAATCAGCCCCAGCATTTT.

The chain uses TRBV9 and TRBJ1-5; D remains unclear. This CDR3 has 15 amino acids. Germline CDR1 reads SGDLS; CDR2 reads YYNGEE. The V end was cut by 0 bases, the J end by 6 bases, with 13 bases between. This CDR3 is CASSVGPDEGQPQHF. The CDR3 DNA reads as TGTGCCAGCAGCGTAGGGCCGGATGAAGGTCAGCCCCAGCATTTT.

Here the CDR3 DNA reads TGTGCCAGCAGCTTCGGACAGGGTCCAGATACGCAGTATTTT. The encoded protein is CASSFGQGPDTQYF. The J gene is TRBJ2-3, the V gene TRBV11-1; 8 bases are a match to TRBD1. V was clipped by 3 bases and J by 4 bases; unmatched bases: 3. Germline V gene lookup returns CDR1 SGHAT and CDR2 FQDESV (reference sequence). This CDR3 has 14 amino acids. The full variable domain, in which reference TRBV11-1 and TRBJ2-3 provide the parts outside the CDR3, is EAEVAQSPRYKITEKSQAVAFWCDPISGHATLYWYRQILGQGPELLVQFQDESVVDDSQLPKDRFSAERLKGVDSTLKIQPAELGDSAMYLCASSFGQGPDTQYFGPGTRLTVL.

The chain uses TRBV28 and TRBJ2-3; perhaps TRBD1 as D (6 bases). Trimming stripped 3 bases from V and 2 bases from J, with 18 bases between. In germline, CDR1 is MDHEN, CDR2 SYDVKM. This CDR3 spans 17 amino acids. CDR3 region: CASSFSPSRGATDTQYF. DNA of the CDR3: TGTGCCAGCAGTTTCTCGCCGTCCAGGGGAGCCACAGATACGCAGTATTTT.

To note about this clone: Within the sample, other DNA sequences also encode this same CDR3. The chain has TRBV6-1 and TRBJ2-3, with 7 bases aligning to TRBD1. The CDR3 extends over 13 amino acids. J gave up 5 bases and V 6 bases, and 5 bases lay outside the gene matches. Per germline, CDR1 MNHNS and CDR2 SASEGT. The CDR3 region is CASRATGEDTQYF. The CDR3 DNA is TGTGCCAGCAGGGCCACAGGGGAAGATACGCAGTATTTT.

This clone showed up just once. The V gene is TRBV6-5, the J gene TRBJ2-3, with 7 bases that match TRBD1. This CDR3 has 15 amino acids. V lost 6 bases to trimming and J lost 2 bases; unmatched junction nucleotides: 8. Germline V gene data show CDR1 as MNHEY and CDR2 as SVGAGI. In DNA form, the CDR3 reads TGTGCCAGCAGCTATACAGGGGCATCCACAGATACGCAGTATTTT. Its translation: CASSYTGASTDTQYF.

The chain combines TRBV10-3 with TRBJ1-2; 7 nucleotides match TRBD1. The CDR3 length is 16 residues. V was clipped by 0 bases and J by 3 bases; unmatched bases: 7. Germline CDR1 and CDR2: ENHRY and SYGVKD. CDR3 sequence: CAISESLGQVHYGYTF. CDR3 coding DNA: TGTGCCATCAGTGAGTCTTTAGGACAGGTCCACTATGGCTACACCTTC.

The genes are TRBV19 and TRBJ1-5; TRBD1 matches 8 bases. V lost 8 bases to trimming and J lost 0 bases; unmatched junction nucleotides: 3. This CDR3 is 14 amino acids long. In germline, CDR1 is LNHDA, CDR2 SQIVND (reference sequence). In DNA form, the CDR3 reads TGTGCCAGTTCGGGGACAGGTAGCAATCAGCCCCAGCATTTT. Its translation is CASSGTGSNQPQHF.